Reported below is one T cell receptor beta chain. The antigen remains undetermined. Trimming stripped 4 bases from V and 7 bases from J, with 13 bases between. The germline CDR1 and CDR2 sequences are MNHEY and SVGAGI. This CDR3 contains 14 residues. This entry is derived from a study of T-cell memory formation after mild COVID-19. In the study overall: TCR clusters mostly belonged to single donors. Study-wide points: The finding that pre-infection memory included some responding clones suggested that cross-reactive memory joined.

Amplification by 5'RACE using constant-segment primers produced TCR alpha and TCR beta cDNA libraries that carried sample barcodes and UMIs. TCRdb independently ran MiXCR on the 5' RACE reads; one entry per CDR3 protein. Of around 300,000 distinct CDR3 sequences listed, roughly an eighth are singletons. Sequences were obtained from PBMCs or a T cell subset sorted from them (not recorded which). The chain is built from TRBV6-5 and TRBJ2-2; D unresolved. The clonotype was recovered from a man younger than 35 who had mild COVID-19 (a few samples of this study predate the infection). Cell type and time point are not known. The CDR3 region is CASSFGSLNGELFF. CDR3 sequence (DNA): TGTGCCAGCAGTTTTGGCAGCCTGAACGGGGAGCTGTTTTTT.